The clone carrying this T cell receptor beta chain has only a few counts. The data are from a study of blood T cells in healthy people across ages. A second roughly 7 to 12 cycle PCR used barcoded and J-beta primers. One entry per CDR3 protein, called by TCRdb with MiXCR from the 5' RACE reads. The sample lists roughly 930,000 distinct CDR3 sequences; about 48% were seen once. The sequencing sample was made of blood. The source is a man under 40 in good health.

CDR3 DNA sequence: TGTGCCAGCAGTCGCTCGGGACGGACCTACGAGCAGTACTTC. This gives the protein CASSRSGRTYEQYF. The chain recombines TRBV27 with TRBJ2-7; D possibly uses TRBD1 or TRBD2 (5 bases each). Trimming pared 5 bases from V and 2 bases from J, leaving 13 bases between. This CDR3 region has 14 residues. The germline CDR1 and CDR2 sequences are MNHEY and SMNVEV (reference sequence).